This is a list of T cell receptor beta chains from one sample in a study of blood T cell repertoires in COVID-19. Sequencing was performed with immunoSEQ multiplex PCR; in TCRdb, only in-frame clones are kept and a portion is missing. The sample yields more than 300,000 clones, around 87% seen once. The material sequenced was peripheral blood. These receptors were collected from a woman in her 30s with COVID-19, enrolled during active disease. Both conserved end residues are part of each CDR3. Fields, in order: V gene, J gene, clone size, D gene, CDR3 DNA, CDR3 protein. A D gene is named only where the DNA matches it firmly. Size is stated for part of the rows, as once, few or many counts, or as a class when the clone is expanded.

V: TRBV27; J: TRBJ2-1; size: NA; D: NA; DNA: TGTGCCACTCAAGCGGTCTCCTACAATGAGCAGTTCTTC; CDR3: CATQAVSYNEQFF
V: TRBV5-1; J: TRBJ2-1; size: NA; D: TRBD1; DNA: TGCGCCAGCAAGCCTGGGACAGGAAACAATGAGCAGTTCTTC; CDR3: CASKPGTGNNEQFF
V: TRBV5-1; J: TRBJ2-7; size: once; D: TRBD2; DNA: TGCGCCAGCAGCTCGAGGACTAGCGGCCCCTCCTACGAGCAGTACTTC; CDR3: CASSSRTSGPSYEQYF
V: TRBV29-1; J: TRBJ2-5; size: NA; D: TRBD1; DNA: TGCAGCGTGGGACAGGATCCCCAAGAGACCCAGTACTTC; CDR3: CSVGQDPQETQYF
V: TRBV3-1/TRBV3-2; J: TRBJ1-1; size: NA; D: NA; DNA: TGTGCCAGCAGCCGGTTCTCAGGTGGAAACACTGAAGCTTTCTTT; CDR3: CASSRFSGGNTEAFF
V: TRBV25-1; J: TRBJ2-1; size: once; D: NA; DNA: TGTGCCATCCGGCGAGGCAAAGAGCAGTTCTTC; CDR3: CAIRRGKEQFF
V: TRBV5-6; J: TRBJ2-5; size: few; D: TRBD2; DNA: TGTGCCAGCAGCTTGGGTGCGGGAGCCTCAAAAGAGACCCAGTACTTC; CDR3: CASSLGAGASKETQYF
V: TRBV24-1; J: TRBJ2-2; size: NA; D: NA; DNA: TGTGCCACCAGTGATTTGTCAGGGGAGGGGTACACCGGGGAGCTGTTTTTT; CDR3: CATSDLSGEGYTGELFF
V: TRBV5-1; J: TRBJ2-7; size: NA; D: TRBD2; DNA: TGCGCCAGCAGCTTGCCAGATAGCGGGAGGGCCATGGGGGAGCAGTACTTC; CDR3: CASSLPDSGRAMGEQYF
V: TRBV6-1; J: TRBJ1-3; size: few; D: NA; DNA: TGTGCCAGCAGTGAAACAGTTCAGGGTTCCTCTGGAAACACCATATATTTT; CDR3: CASSETVQGSSGNTIYF
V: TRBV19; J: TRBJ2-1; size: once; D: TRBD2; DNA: TGTGCCAGTAGTCGGACTAGCGGATCCTACAATGAGCAGTTCTTC; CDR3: CASSRTSGSYNEQFF
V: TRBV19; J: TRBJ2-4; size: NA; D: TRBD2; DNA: TGTGCCAGTAGTATAGACCTAGCGGGAAGGATTCAGTACTTC; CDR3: CASSIDLAGRIQYF
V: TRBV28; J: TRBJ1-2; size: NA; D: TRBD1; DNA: TGTGCCAGCAGGGGAGCAGGGGGCGCGGTACTCTTC; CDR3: CASRGAGGAVLF
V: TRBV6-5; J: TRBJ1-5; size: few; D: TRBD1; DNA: TGTGCCAGCACGGGACAGCCCGTTAGCAATCAGCCCCAGCATTTT; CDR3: CASTGQPVSNQPQHF
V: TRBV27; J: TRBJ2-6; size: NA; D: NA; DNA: TGTGCCAGCAGTCTGGGGGGGCCTGGGGCCAACGTCCTGACTTTC; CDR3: CASSLGGPGANVLTF
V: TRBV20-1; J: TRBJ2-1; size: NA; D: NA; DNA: TGCAGTGCTGGCGGGGCTAGCGTGTTCTTC; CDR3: CSAGGASVFF
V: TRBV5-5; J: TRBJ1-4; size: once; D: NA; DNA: TGTGCCAGCAGCTTGGTGCCAGGGGTCGGTGAAAAACTGTTTTTT; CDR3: CASSLVPGVGEKLFF
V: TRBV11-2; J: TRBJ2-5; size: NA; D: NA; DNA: TGTGCCAGCACCCTAACGGGAGCTCGGGGAGAGACCCAGTACTTC; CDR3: CASTLTGARGETQYF
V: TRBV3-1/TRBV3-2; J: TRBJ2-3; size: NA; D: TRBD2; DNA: TGTGCCAGCAGCCAACTCGCGGGAGGCACAGATACGCAGTATTTT; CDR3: CASSQLAGGTDTQYF
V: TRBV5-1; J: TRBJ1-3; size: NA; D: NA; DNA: TGCGCCAGCAGCTTGTATAGCTCTGGAAACACCATATATTTT; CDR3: CASSLYSSGNTIYF
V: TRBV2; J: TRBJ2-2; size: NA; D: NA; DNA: TGTGCCAGCAGTGAAGAGAATAGCGTCGGGGAGCTGTTTTTT; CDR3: CASSEENSVGELFF
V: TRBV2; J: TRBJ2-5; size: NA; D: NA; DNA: TGTGCCAGCAAAGAGGCCAGTTCGGGAGAGACCCAGTACTTC; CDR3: CASKEASSGETQYF
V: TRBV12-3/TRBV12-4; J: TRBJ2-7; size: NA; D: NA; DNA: TGTGCCAGCAGCTCGACCGGAGACGAGCAGTACTTC; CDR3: CASSSTGDEQYF
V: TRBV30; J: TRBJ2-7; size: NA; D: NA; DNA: TGTGCCTACGCGGGACAGCCGTCCAACGAGCAGTACTTC; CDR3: CAYAGQPSNEQYF
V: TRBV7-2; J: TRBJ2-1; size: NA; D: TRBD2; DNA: TGTGCCAGCAGCCCGACGCGGCGGGGGACCGATGAGCAGTTCTTC; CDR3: CASSPTRRGTDEQFF
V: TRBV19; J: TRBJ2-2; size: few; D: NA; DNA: TGTGCCAGTAGTCCCGGGGGAGTTAACACCGGGGAGCTGTTTTTT; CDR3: CASSPGGVNTGELFF
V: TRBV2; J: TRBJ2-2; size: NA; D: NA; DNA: TGTGCCAGCAGTGAGGAGGTTCCATACACCGGGGAGCTGTTTTTT; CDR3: CASSEEVPYTGELFF
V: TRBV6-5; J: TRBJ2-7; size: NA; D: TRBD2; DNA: TGTGCCAGCAGTTTCACGCGGGGGTCCTCCTACGAGCAGTACTTC; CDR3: CASSFTRGSSYEQYF
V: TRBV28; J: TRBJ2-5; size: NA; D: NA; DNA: TGTGCCAGCGGCAAAGAGACCCAGTACTTC; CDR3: CASGKETQYF
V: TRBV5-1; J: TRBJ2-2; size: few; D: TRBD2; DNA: TGCGCCAGCAGCTCAGGACTAGCGGGAGGGTCCAACACCGGGGAGCTGTTTTTT; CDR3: CASSSGLAGGSNTGELFF
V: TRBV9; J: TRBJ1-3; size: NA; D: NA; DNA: TGTGCCAGCAGCGTAGGGGCCCGTGGAGGAAACACCATATATTTT; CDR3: CASSVGARGGNTIYF